Below are 14 T cell receptor beta chains sequenced from a single sample in a study of beta chain features in type 1 diabetes. The antigens for these receptors are not known. The entirety of the isolated RNA underwent reverse transcription, so expressed TCRB transcripts were sequenced. The method was immunoSEQ multiplex PCR; TCRdb's version includes in-frame clones alone and lacks a portion of them. The table lists hundreds of thousands of clones, about 14% of them singletons, with nearly 0.04% in the top ten. Study observations and caveats: Moderate but significant shortening of TCRB CDR3s was recorded in all four CD4+ subsets from Type 1 diabetes patients.

What was sequenced was naive CD4+ T cells from blood. The source of these receptors is a man aged 18-30 years with type 1 diabetes.

This clone has a handful of counts. In nucleotides, the CDR3 is TGTGCCAGCAGGGGGGACTTCCGAGCGGACACCGGGGAGCTGTTTTTT. It yields the protein CASRGDFRADTGELFF. The chain has TRBV5-4 and TRBJ2-2, with a weak D call TRBD2 (6 bases). There are 16 residues in the CDR3. The germline gives CDR1 SGHNT, CDR2 YYREEE (reference sequence). The V gene lost 5 bases and the J gene lost 3 bases, with 17 bases spanning the gap.

V usage is TRBV9 and J usage is TRBJ1-1; D is unclear. Trimming took off 4 bases at V and 1 base at J, with 20 bases between the two ends. Germline V gene lookup returns CDR1 SGDLS and CDR2 YYNGEE. The CDR3 totals 17 residues. CDR3 loop: CASSTVDWGFGNTEAFF. The CDR3, as DNA: TGTGCCAGCAGCACCGTGGATTGGGGTTTCGGGAACACTGAAGCTTTCTTT. The full variable domain, rest sourced from reference TRBV9 and TRBJ1-1, is DSGVTQTPKHLITATGQRVTLRCSPRSGDLSVYWYQQSLDQGLQFLIQYYNGEERAKGNILERFSAQQFPDLHSELNLSSLELGDSALYFCASSTVDWGFGNTEAFFGQGTRLTVV.

The J gene is TRBJ2-7, the V gene TRBV4-3, with D unclear. From germline, CDR1 is LGHNA and CDR2 YSLEER. The CDR3 sequence is 17 residues long. Trimming left V 4 bases short and J 7 bases short, with 26 bases between. The CDR3 sequence is CASSPQRRFPLAWEQYF. The CDR3 region has the DNA TGCGCCAGCAGCCCTCAACGCCGCTTCCCATTGGCTTGGGAGCAGTACTTC.

In this sample, this clone turned up a few times. The CDR3 loop is CASSLIQGLANSQFF. As DNA, the CDR3 is TGTGCCAGCAGCTTAATCCAGGGGTTAGCCAATTCGCAGTTCTTC. This rearrangement joins TRBV7-2 to TRBJ2-1, with TRBD1 as a possible D gene (6 bases). Germline assignment: CDR1 SGHTA and CDR2 FQGNSA. This CDR3 is built from 15 residues. The V end was cut by 2 bases, the J end by 12 bases, with 20 bases between.

This clone was detected only a few times. The genes are TRBV30 and TRBJ1-5, with D possibly matching TRBD1 (6 bases). The CDR3 has 13 residues. Germline CDR1 is GTSNPN and CDR2 is SVGIG (reference sequence). The ends were cut back, 3 bases at V and 4 bases at J, with 10 bases in the middle. CDR3 protein: CAWSGQKNQPQHF. DNA of the CDR3: TGTGCCTGGAGCGGACAGAAGAATCAGCCCCAGCATTTT.

This clone came up a few times. The genes are TRBV27 and TRBJ1-1; possible D gene TRBD1, 6 bases. This CDR3 is built from 14 residues. Germline V gene data show CDR1 as MNHEY and CDR2 as SMNVEV (reference sequence). Trimming cost V 5 bases and J 1 base, with 11 bases left between them. The CDR3 reads CASSGGHSNTEAFF. The DNA for the CDR3 is TGTGCCAGCAGTGGGGGACACTCGAACACTGAAGCTTTCTTT.

This chain links TRBV30 with TRBJ2-5; possibly TRBD2 for D (6 bases). CDR3 length: 12 residues. V lost 2 bases and J 5 bases, leaving 9 bases between the germline ends. The germline V gene encodes CDR1 GTSNPN and CDR2 SVGIG (reference sequence). CDR3 sequence reads: CAWSPGSETQYF. CDR3 in DNA: TGTGCCTGGAGTCCCGGGAGCGAGACCCAGTACTTC. Looking up the rest from reference TRBV30 and TRBJ2-5 gives the full variable domain: SQTIHQWPATLVQPVGSPLSLECTVEGTSNPNLYWYRQAAGRGLQLLFYSVGIGQISSEVPQNLSASRPQDRQFILSSKKLLLSDSGFYLCAWSPGSETQYFGPGTRLLVL.

The gene calls are TRBV29-1 and TRBJ1-2, with 10 nucleotides matching TRBD1. The CDR3 is made up of 12 amino acids. V lost 7 bases, J lost 7 bases, and 6 bases stayed unmatched. Germline V CDR1 and CDR2: SQVTM, ANQGSEA. In DNA form, the CDR3 reads TGCAGCGCCGCGGGACAGGGGATTGGCTACACCTTC. It codes for CSAAGQGIGYTF. The entire variable domain, with the rest obtained from reference TRBV29-1 and TRBJ1-2, is as follows: SAVISQKPSRDICQRGTSLTIQCQVDSQVTMMFWYRQQPGQSLTLIATANQGSEATYESGFVIDKFPISRPNLTFSTLTVSNMSPEDSSIYLCSAAGQGIGYTFGSGTRLTVV.

V and J are TRBV2 and TRBJ2-5; the D is unclear. Germline V gene data show CDR1 as SNHLY and CDR2 as FYNNEI. Trimming left V 3 bases short and J 4 bases short, with 9 bases between. This CDR3 spans 13 amino acids. The CDR3 DNA is TGTGCCAGCAGTGAGCGACCCCGAGAGACCCAGTACTTC. This sequence encodes CASSERPRETQYF. Filled out from reference TRBV2 and TRBJ2-5, the complete variable domain reads EPEVTQTPSHQVTQMGQEVILRCVPISNHLYFYWYRQILGQKVEFLVSFYNNEISEKSEIFDDQFSVERPDGSNFTLKIRSTKLEDSAMYFCASSERPRETQYFGPGTRLLVL.

The chain joins TRBV28 to TRBJ2-7; 7 bases are a match to TRBD2. The CDR3 has 15 residues. Germline V CDR1 and CDR2: MDHEN, SYDVKM. Losses at the gene ends were 5 bases for V and 0 bases for J; bases not matched to a gene: 7. Written as DNA, the CDR3 is TGTGCCAGCAGTCTCCCGGGGGGAGGCTCCTACGAGCAGTACTTC. This codes for CASSLPGGGSYEQYF.

This clone was found a few times. The chain combines TRBV30 with TRBJ2-2, with D possibly matching TRBD1 (6 bases). Germline loops: CDR1 GTSNPN, CDR2 SVGIG (reference sequence). V was clipped by 3 bases and J by 8 bases, with 13 bases between them. This CDR3 spans 13 amino acids. In nucleotides, the CDR3 is TGTGCCTGGAGCCCGGGACAACCGGGGGAGCTGTTTTTT. Its translation is CAWSPGQPGELFF.

This clone was counted only a few times. The rearrangement links TRBV2 to TRBJ1-1; 9 bases agree with TRBD1. Trimming removed 8 bases from V and 9 bases from J; junction bases left unmatched: 10. Germline CDR1 SNHLY, CDR2 FYNNEI. This CDR3 comprises 13 residues. DNA for the CDR3: TGTGCCAGCGCACGGGCACAGGGGGCAAAAGCTTTCTTT. It is translated as CASARAQGAKAFF.

The rearrangement joins TRBV18 to TRBJ2-4, with TRBD1 as a possible D gene (5 bases). The CDR3 contains 17 residues. From germline, CDR1 is KGHSH and CDR2 LQKENI. With 1 base removed from V and 1 base from J, the gap between germline ends came to 14 bases. In DNA, the CDR3 is TGTGCCAGCTCACCACTCGGTTGGCCAGGGGCCAAAAACATTCAGTACTTC. Translated, it gives CASSPLGWPGAKNIQYF.

This clone was counted a few times. V is TRBV18 and J is TRBJ2-1, with D perhaps TRBD2 (6 bases). V was shortened by 3 bases and J by 0 bases, with 18 bases between the two germline ends. This CDR3 comprises 18 residues. From germline, CDR1 is KGHSH and CDR2 LQKENI. The CDR3 spells CASSPQPPGLSSYNEQFF. As DNA, the CDR3 is TGTGCCAGCTCACCGCAACCCCCGGGACTCAGCTCCTACAATGAGCAGTTCTTC.